The 13 T cell receptor beta chains in this list originate from one sample, sequenced in a study of CD8 T cells in Susac syndrome. Random hexamers primed reverse transcription of about 0.45 to 1 ug RNA. TCRdb reprocessed the immunoSEQ multiplex PCR reads with MiXCR, giving one entry per CDR3 protein. Among fewer than 200,000 distinct CDR3 sequences, about 93% were seen once, and the ten largest hold 0.09% to 0.12%. The specimen sequenced was CD4+ T cells from PBMCs. These receptors all stem from a human donor in good health.

The CDR3 spells CASSLQGGTYNEQFF. The CDR3, as DNA: TGTGCCAGCAGCTTACAGGGGGGTACATACAATGAGCAGTTCTTC. The chain couples TRBV5-4 to TRBJ2-1; 8 bases are a match to TRBD1. This CDR3 is built from 15 residues. V lost 2 bases to trimming and J lost 4 bases; unmatched junction nucleotides: 5. CDR1 is SGHNT and CDR2 is YYREEE in the germline V gene (reference sequence).

The V call is TRBV7-2, the J call TRBJ2-1, with a weak D call TRBD2 (5 bases). Trimming shortened V by 0 bases and J by 10 bases, and 10 bases separated the two germline ends. Germline V gives CDR1 SGHTA, CDR2 FQGNSA. The CDR3 is 13 amino acids. In DNA form, the CDR3 reads TGTGCCAGCAGCTTAGCTAGCGCCAGCGAGCAGTTCTTC. This sequence encodes CASSLASASEQFF.

The gene calls are TRBV28 and TRBJ2-7; D call uncertain. Trimming left V 0 bases short and J 6 bases short, with 12 bases between. This CDR3 has 14 residues. Germline CDR1 and CDR2: MDHEN and SYDVKM. The DNA for the CDR3 is TGTGCCAGCAGTTTATGGGCAACCCGCTTCGAGCAGTACTTC. Its protein is CASSLWATRFEQYF.

The chain uses TRBV3-1 and TRBJ1-1; D ambiguous. Per germline, CDR1 LGHDT and CDR2 YNNKEL (reference sequence). V shed 0 bases and J shed 7 bases, with 9 bases lying between them. The CDR3 sequence is 13 residues long. CDR3: CASSQEDWIEAFF. DNA for the CDR3: TGTGCCAGCAGCCAAGAAGATTGGATTGAAGCTTTCTTT.

The table lists this clonotype with a count of one. V usage is TRBV19 and J usage is TRBJ2-7; 9 bases agree with TRBD1. Germline CDR1 LNHDA, CDR2 SQIVND (reference sequence). V shed 6 bases and J 5 bases; nucleotides not matched to a gene: 11. This CDR3 comprises 15 residues. As DNA, the CDR3 is TGTGCCAGTAGGGCGACAGGGGGGAAACGAGACGAGCAGTACTTC. Translating it yields CASRATGGKRDEQYF.

The rearrangement joins TRBV7-2 to TRBJ1-2; 7 bases map to TRBD1. From germline, CDR1 is SGHTA and CDR2 FQGNSA. CDR3 length: 13 amino acids. The trim removed 2 bases at V and 7 bases at J, leaving 4 bases unmatched. In DNA, the CDR3 is TGTGCCAGCAGCTTACGACAGGGCTCTGGCTACACCTTC. Its protein is CASSLRQGSGYTF.

The CDR3: CASSGPGQGILGQPQHF. The CDR3 nucleotides read TGTGCCAGTAGTGGGCCGGGACAGGGGATTTTGGGCCAGCCCCAGCATTTT. The chain joins TRBV19 to TRBJ1-5; 10 bases agree with TRBD1. CDR1 LNHDA and CDR2 SQIVND come from the germline V gene (reference sequence). V gave up 5 bases and J gave up 7 bases; unmatched junction bases: 14. This CDR3 has 17 residues.

The chain couples TRBV3-1 to TRBJ1-5; weak D call: TRBD1 (6 bases). Germline V CDR1 and CDR2: LGHDT, YNNKEL (reference sequence). This CDR3 has 14 residues. V was trimmed by 2 bases and J by 4 bases, leaving 9 bases between them. In DNA form, the CDR3 reads TGTGCCAGCAGCCAATTTCAGGGGAATCAGCCCCAGCATTTT. Translated, it gives CASSQFQGNQPQHF.

This chain connects TRBV28 to TRBJ1-1, with 8 bases fitting TRBD1. V lost 6 bases and J lost 1; bases outside the gene matches: 10. CDR1 MDHEN and CDR2 SYDVKM come from the germline V gene. This CDR3 region has 16 residues. This CDR3 reads CASSLPVTGGNTEAFF. CDR3 DNA: TGTGCCAGCAGCCTCCCTGTTACAGGGGGGAACACTGAAGCTTTCTTT.

The chain is built from TRBV6-2 or TRBV6-3 and TRBJ2-1; 9 nucleotides match TRBD1. Germline V gives CDR1 MNHEY, CDR2 SVGEGT. J lost 6 bases, V lost 0 bases, and 12 bases had no gene match. The CDR3 covers 18 residues. The CDR3: CASSYSNVPGQGINEQFF. The CDR3 DNA follows: TGTGCCAGCAGTTACTCGAATGTTCCGGGACAGGGAATCAATGAGCAGTTCTTC.

V is TRBV6-6 and J is TRBJ1-5; no clear D gene. Germline assignment: CDR1 MNHNY and CDR2 SVGAGI (reference sequence). V lost 4 bases, J lost 3 bases, and 10 bases lay in between. The CDR3 has 14 amino acids. CDR3 sequence reads: CASSSSIPNQPQHF. CDR3 nucleotide sequence: TGTGCCAGCAGTTCATCTATTCCCAATCAGCCCCAGCATTTT.

This chain joins TRBV7-9 and TRBJ2-7; 7 bases are a match to TRBD1. CDR1 and CDR2 (germline): SEHNR, FQNEAQ (reference sequence). The CDR3 has 12 amino acids. V gave up 4 bases and J gave up 6 bases; unmatched junction bases: 3. The CDR3, as DNA: TGTGCCAGCAGCTGGGCAGGGGGCGAGCAGTACTTC. It encodes CASSWAGGEQYF. Using reference TRBV7-9 and TRBJ2-7 for the parts outside the CDR3, the full variable domain is DTGVSQNPRHKITKRGQNVTFRCDPISEHNRLYWYRQTLGQGPEFLTYFQNEAQLEKSRLLSDRFSAERPKGSFSTLEIQRTEQGDSAMYLCASSWAGGEQYFGPGTRLTVT.

DNA of the CDR3: TGCAGTGCTAAGGCCGGACCCGGACGGGAGCAGTACTTC. Residues: CSAKAGPGREQYF. The chain has TRBV20-1 and TRBJ2-7; D uncertain. Looked up from germline, CDR1 is DFQATT and CDR2 is SNEGSKA (reference sequence). Trimming pared 4 bases from V and 7 bases from J, leaving 17 bases between. The CDR3 has 13 amino acids.